Below are 25 T cell receptor beta chains sequenced from a single sample in a study of cytomegalovirus exposure and HLA in healthy donors. The PCR used 60 Vbeta and 13 Jbeta primers. Generated by immunoSEQ multiplex PCR, the TCRdb table keeps only in-frame clones and is missing some. The data show more than 95,000 clones, with about 81% seen just once and about 1.1% held by the top ten. Sequencing was done on a sample of PBMCs. The receptors derive from a woman in her 30s in good health and CMV-seronegative.

J is TRBJ1-1 and V is TRBV20-1; possible D gene TRBD1, 5 bases. Trimming took off 5 bases at V and 4 bases at J, with 8 bases between the two ends. The CDR3 runs 11 residues. The V gene's germline CDR1 is DFQATT and CDR2 SNEGSKA (reference sequence). The CDR3 loop is CSAGQGTEAFF. The CDR3 bases are TGCAGTGCTGGGCAGGGCACTGAAGCTTTCTTT.

There are a few counts of this clone. The V gene is TRBV6-5, the J gene TRBJ1-2; no definite D call. The CDR3 has 13 amino acids. V dropped 6 bases and J dropped 4 bases, with 12 bases sitting between them. Per the germline V gene, CDR1 is MNHEY and CDR2 is SVGAGI. The CDR3 region has the DNA TGTGCCAGCAGCTCCGGGAGGCCCTATGGCTACACCTTC. Protein sequence: CASSSGRPYGYTF.

The chain has TRBV4-2 and TRBJ1-1, with D possibly matching TRBD1 (6 bases). The V gene lost 0 bases and the J gene lost 1 base, with 15 bases spanning the gap. CDR1 is LGHNA, CDR2 YNFKEQ, per germline. The CDR3 extends over 17 amino acids. The CDR3 here is CASSQEGGGLGNTEAFF. The CDR3 DNA reads TGTGCCAGCAGCCAAGAAGGGGGGGGACTTGGGAACACTGAAGCTTTCTTT.

The J gene is TRBJ2-1, the V gene TRBV7-2, with 14 positions matching TRBD2. CDR1 is SGHTA, CDR2 FQGNSA, per germline. The CDR3 consists of 16 residues. V trimming: 5 bases; J trimming: 2 bases; junction bases outside the gene matches: 2. The CDR3 loop is CASSLTSGGAYNEQFF. CDR3 DNA sequence: TGTGCCAGCAGCCTGACTAGCGGGGGGGCCTACAATGAGCAGTTCTTC.

The V and J genes are TRBV6-1 and TRBJ2-7; D uncertain. The CDR3 contains 11 residues. Trimming stripped 2 bases from V and 3 bases from J, with 2 bases between. Germline CDR1 MNHNS, CDR2 SASEGT. CDR3 protein: CASSELYEQYF. The CDR3 nucleotides are TGTGCCAGCAGTGAACTCTACGAGCAGTACTTC.

This chain connects TRBV19 to TRBJ1-5; no clear D gene. CDR1 is LNHDA, CDR2 SQIVND, per germline (reference sequence). Trimming stripped 5 bases from V and 1 base from J, with 12 bases between. The CDR3 length is 15 residues. CDR3 sequence: CASSFQEWSNQPQHF. The CDR3 bases are TGTGCCAGTAGTTTCCAGGAATGGAGCAATCAGCCCCAGCATTTT.

This chain links TRBV9 with TRBJ1-1; the match to TRBD1 covers 12 bases. The trim removed 3 bases at V and 8 bases at J, leaving 5 bases unmatched. The CDR3 runs 14 residues. Germline loops: CDR1 SGDLS, CDR2 YYNGEE. CDR3 protein: CASSDRGQGAEAFF. CDR3 DNA sequence: TGTGCCAGCAGCGATAGGGGACAGGGGGCGGAAGCTTTCTTT.

The V and J genes are TRBV7-3 and TRBJ1-1, with 10 bases identical to TRBD1. Losses at the gene ends were 4 bases for V and 3 bases for J; bases not matched to a gene: 2. CDR3 length: 14 residues. In germline, CDR1 is SGHTA, CDR2 FQGTGA. The CDR3 reads CASSSGQGYTEAFF. CDR3 sequence (DNA): TGTGCCAGCAGCTCGGGACAGGGGTACACTGAAGCTTTCTTT.

This clone was seen a handful of times. The chain's CDR3 is CASSSRTGGDEQYF. The DNA for the CDR3 is TGCGCCAGCAGCTCGAGGACAGGGGGCGACGAGCAGTACTTC. This chain links TRBV4-3 with TRBJ2-7; 11 nucleotides agree with TRBD1. Germline CDR1 is LGHNA and CDR2 is YSLEER. This CDR3 has 14 residues. The ends lost 5 bases at V and 5 bases at J; junction bases unmatched: 5.

In nucleotides, the CDR3 is TGCGCCAGCAGCCCTGGGCAGGGGGCGGATCTGGAGCAGTACTTC. Amino acid sequence: CASSPGQGADLEQYF. The gene calls are TRBV5-1 and TRBJ2-7, with 8 bases aligning to TRBD1. The ends lost 4 bases at V and 7 bases at J; junction bases unmatched: 13. Germline CDR1 reads SGHRS; CDR2 reads YFSETQ. The CDR3 sequence is 15 residues long. Complete variable domain (other parts from reference TRBV5-1 and TRBJ2-7): KAGVTQTPRYLIKTRGQQVTLSCSPISGHRSVSWYQQTPGQGLQFLFEYFSETQRNKGNFPGRFSGRQFSNSRSEMNVSTLELGDSALYLCASSPGQGADLEQYFGPGTRLTVT.

CDR3 loop: CATSRGTVSSYEQYF. In DNA form, the CDR3 reads TGTGCCACCAGCAGGGGGACAGTTAGCTCCTACGAGCAGTACTTC. V gene TRBV15 combines with J gene TRBJ2-7; 7 bases agree with TRBD1. The J segment lost 0 bases and the V segment lost 3 bases, leaving 5 bases of the junction unmatched. The CDR3 has 15 residues. Germline CDR1 is LNHNV and CDR2 is YYDKDF (reference sequence).

J is TRBJ2-3 and V is TRBV5-4; 10 bases agree with TRBD1. The length of the CDR3 is 14 residues. Germline assignment: CDR1 SGHNT and CDR2 YYREEE (reference sequence). Trimming removed 5 bases from V and 6 bases from J; junction bases left unmatched: 6. CDR3 in amino acids: CASRTDRGRDTQYF. CDR3 sequence (DNA): TGTGCCAGCAGGACGGACAGGGGGAGGGATACGCAGTATTTT. The entire variable domain, with the rest obtained from reference TRBV5-4 and TRBJ2-3, is as follows: ETGVTQSPTHLIKTRGQQVTLRCSSQSGHNTVSWYQQALGQGPQFIFQYYREEENGRGNFPPRFSGLQFPNYSSELNVNALELDDSALYLCASRTDRGRDTQYFGPGTRLTVL.

A single count supports this clone. The V call is TRBV19, the J call TRBJ2-7; possible D gene TRBD2, 5 bases. Germline V CDR1 and CDR2: LNHDA, SQIVND (reference sequence). The V end was cut by 1 base, the J end by 0 bases, with 7 bases between. This CDR3 spans 14 amino acids. The CDR3 loop reads CASSIVGGSYEQYF. The CDR3 DNA sequence: TGTGCCAGTAGTATAGTTGGAGGCTCCTACGAGCAGTACTTC.

The sample holds a few counts of this clone. The chain links TRBV19 to TRBJ2-1; D is unclear. Trimming took 8 bases from V and 8 from J, leaving 13 bases between them. The CDR3 loop spans 12 amino acids. CDR1 LNHDA and CDR2 SQIVND come from the germline V gene (reference sequence). CDR3 DNA sequence: TGTGCCAGTTCCGAGGTCCCACATGAGCAGTTCTTC. This codes for CASSEVPHEQFF.

The chain has TRBV7-8 and TRBJ2-7; no firm D call. Germline lookup yields CDR1 SGHVS and CDR2 FQNEAQ. This CDR3 region has 11 residues. The V gene lost 11 bases and the J gene lost 4 bases, with 12 bases spanning the gap. The CDR3 DNA follows: TGTGCCTCTCAATCCGGTTACGAGCAGTACTTC. Translating it yields CASQSGYEQYF.

V and J are TRBV30 and TRBJ2-7; weak D call: TRBD2 (7 bases). Trimming stripped 4 bases from V and 3 bases from J, with 19 bases between. The CDR3 extends over 15 amino acids. Germline V gene lookup returns CDR1 GTSNPN and CDR2 SVGIG (reference sequence). CDR3 amino acids: CAWKPGPGDYYEQYF. Here the CDR3 DNA reads TGTGCCTGGAAACCAGGCCCAGGGGACTACTACGAGCAGTACTTC.

This clone came up once. The rearrangement links TRBV6-4 to TRBJ2-5; 9 bases fit TRBD2. V shed 2 bases, J shed 1 base, and the junction held 2 bases outside the gene matches. The germline gives CDR1 MRHNA, CDR2 SNTAGT. The CDR3 length is 15 residues. CDR3 sequence reads: CASSDSGGTQETQYF. DNA of the CDR3: TGTGCCAGCAGTGACAGCGGGGGGACCCAAGAGACCCAGTACTTC.

This rearrangement joins TRBV7-8 to TRBJ1-1, with D perhaps matching TRBD1 (6 bases). Germline V gene data show CDR1 as SGHVS and CDR2 as FQNEAQ. Trimming pared 5 bases from V and 0 bases from J, leaving 10 bases between. The length of the CDR3 is 14 residues. As DNA, the CDR3 is TGTGCCAGCAGCCCCAGGACAGTGAACACTGAAGCTTTCTTT. This encodes CASSPRTVNTEAFF.

This clone appeared a few times. V and J are TRBV7-9 and TRBJ1-1, with D hard to call. V lost 4 bases, J lost 5 bases, and 14 bases lay in between. Germline V lookup: CDR1 SEHNR, CDR2 FQNEAQ (reference sequence). This CDR3 is 14 amino acids long. The CDR3 spells CASSSRIRGTEAFF. The CDR3 nucleotides are TGTGCCAGCAGCTCGCGAATCCGGGGTACTGAAGCTTTCTTT.

J is TRBJ1-1 and V is TRBV5-1; TRBD1 aligns across 7 bases. V dropped 7 bases and J dropped 0; count of bases not matched to a gene: 9. Germline loops: CDR1 SGHRS, CDR2 YFSETQ. The CDR3 loop spans 15 amino acids. CDR3 protein: CASRTVQGLNTEAFF. CDR3 sequence (DNA): TGCGCCAGCCGGACGGTACAGGGGCTGAACACTGAAGCTTTCTTT.

V is TRBV5-1 and J is TRBJ2-4; no definite D call. In germline, CDR1 is SGHRS, CDR2 YFSETQ. V was shortened by 0 bases and J by 6 bases, with 7 bases between the two germline ends. The CDR3 covers 13 residues. The CDR3, as DNA: TGCGCCAGCAGCTTGGGTCCCCTAAACATTCAGTACTTC. Protein product: CASSLGPLNIQYF.

The chain joins TRBV7-2 to TRBJ1-2, with D uncertain. Trimming left V 11 bases short and J 3 bases short, with 22 bases between. This CDR3 comprises 15 residues. Germline V lookup: CDR1 SGHTA, CDR2 FQGNSA. In nucleotides, the CDR3 is TGTGCCTCAACCGGACGGGGTTTCGGGGACTATGGCTACACCTTC. This encodes CASTGRGFGDYGYTF.

This clone was recorded a few times. This sequence joins TRBV7-9 and TRBJ1-6; 7 positions match TRBD1. The J segment lost 6 bases and the V segment lost 6 bases, leaving 5 bases of the junction unmatched. This CDR3 contains 14 residues. Germline CDR1 is SEHNR and CDR2 is FQNEAQ (reference sequence). The CDR3 sequence is CASRNRGSNSPLHF. CDR3 in DNA: TGTGCCAGCAGAAACAGGGGTTCTAATTCACCCCTCCACTTT.

The chain carries TRBV19 and TRBJ1-4; TRBD1 is a possible D gene (5 bases). The CDR3 is made up of 14 amino acids. The V and J ends lost 7 bases and 7 bases respectively, with 16 bases between them. CDR1 and CDR2 (germline): LNHDA, SQIVND (reference sequence). The CDR3: CASTPGFGGEKLFF. CDR3 coding DNA: TGTGCCAGTACTCCAGGGTTCGGGGGTGAAAAACTGTTTTTT.

This chain uses TRBV2 with TRBJ2-1; 8 nucleotides match TRBD1. J was trimmed by 9 bases and V by 6 bases; bases with no gene match: 4. Germline-derived CDR1 and CDR2 are SNHLY and FYNNEI. The CDR3 length is 12 residues. CDR3 loop: CASSQGATEQFF. The CDR3 DNA reads as TGTGCCAGCAGCCAGGGGGCGACTGAGCAGTTCTTC.